Listed below are T cell receptor beta chains from one sample, sequenced in a study of beta chain features in type 1 diabetes. The assay was immunoSEQ multiplex PCR, and TCRdb's table has in-frame clones only and misses some. The sample carries just under 150,000 clones, roughly 10% recorded once. The specimen was naive CD4+ T cells from blood. All receptors derive from a man younger than 35 in good health. Each CDR3 is given with its conserved first and last residue. A D gene is named only where the DNA matches it firmly. Clone sizes are given selectively: once, few, many, or a class where the clone is expanded.

d_call: -
j_call: TRBJ1-2
cdr3_length: 13
clone_size: few
v_call: TRBV5-5
cdr3_aa: CASSLVRNYGYTF
cdr3_nt: TGTGCCAGCAGCTTGGTCAGGAACTATGGCTACACCTTC

d_call: -
j_call: TRBJ1-5
cdr3_length: 13
clone_size: -
v_call: TRBV28
cdr3_aa: CASSYQRGQPQHF
cdr3_nt: TGTGCCAGCAGTTACCAACGGGGACAGCCCCAGCATTTT

d_call: -
j_call: TRBJ1-2
cdr3_length: 14
clone_size: few
v_call: TRBV2
cdr3_aa: CASSQRTGDFGYTF
cdr3_nt: TGTGCCAGCAGCCAACGAACGGGGGATTTTGGCTACACCTTC

d_call: -
j_call: TRBJ1-1
cdr3_length: 17
clone_size: few
v_call: TRBV7-9
cdr3_aa: CASSLGGTGPLNTEAFF
cdr3_nt: TGTGCCAGCAGCTTAGGGGGTACAGGCCCCCTGAACACTGAAGCTTTCTTT

d_call: -
j_call: TRBJ1-6
cdr3_length: 16
clone_size: few
v_call: TRBV21-1
cdr3_aa: CASSVPGTGVNSPLHF
cdr3_nt: TGTGCCAGCAGCGTCCCCGGGACAGGGGTTAATTCACCCCTCCACTTT

d_call: TRBD2
j_call: TRBJ2-3
cdr3_length: 15
clone_size: -
v_call: TRBV5-4
cdr3_aa: CASSPSGGSTDTQYF
cdr3_nt: TGTGCCAGCAGCCCTAGCGGGGGTAGCACAGATACGCAGTATTTT

d_call: -
j_call: TRBJ2-7
cdr3_length: 14
clone_size: many
v_call: TRBV28
cdr3_aa: CASSSGQIPYEQYF
cdr3_nt: TGTGCCAGCAGTTCCGGACAGATTCCCTACGAGCAGTACTTC

d_call: -
j_call: TRBJ1-2
cdr3_length: 14
clone_size: -
v_call: TRBV7-6
cdr3_aa: CASSLLSPNYGYTF
cdr3_nt: TGTGCCAGCAGCTTATTAAGCCCAAACTATGGCTACACCTTC

d_call: -
j_call: TRBJ1-4
cdr3_length: 15
clone_size: many
v_call: TRBV4-1
cdr3_aa: CASSPRGRDEGELFF
cdr3_nt: TGCGCCAGCAGTCCACGGGGAAGGGACGAGGGGGAACTGTTTTTT

d_call: -
j_call: TRBJ2-5
cdr3_length: 13
clone_size: -
v_call: TRBV6-5
cdr3_aa: CASSSPGMWTQYF
cdr3_nt: TGTGCCAGCAGTTCACCAGGGATGTGGACCCAGTACTTC

d_call: TRBD2
j_call: TRBJ2-5
cdr3_length: 14
clone_size: many
v_call: TRBV7-2
cdr3_aa: CASRRLAGGGTQYF
cdr3_nt: TGTGCCAGCAGACGACTAGCGGGGGGCGGGACCCAGTACTTC

d_call: TRBD1
j_call: TRBJ1-5
cdr3_length: 14
clone_size: -
v_call: TRBV6-5
cdr3_aa: CASSLDRGNQPQHF
cdr3_nt: TGTGCCAGCAGTCTCGACAGGGGCAATCAGCCCCAGCATTTT

d_call: -
j_call: TRBJ2-5
cdr3_length: 15
clone_size: once
v_call: TRBV4-3
cdr3_aa: CASSQGDRDQETQYF
cdr3_nt: TGCGCCAGCAGCCAAGGCGACAGAGACCAAGAGACCCAGTACTTC

d_call: TRBD1
j_call: TRBJ2-2
cdr3_length: 17
clone_size: -
v_call: TRBV7-3
cdr3_aa: CASSLSRTGVRAGELFF
cdr3_nt: TGTGCCAGCAGCTTATCGAGGACAGGGGTTCGTGCCGGGGAGCTGTTTTTT

d_call: TRBD1
j_call: TRBJ1-1
cdr3_length: 14
clone_size: few
v_call: TRBV5-1
cdr3_aa: CASSPRQGNTEAFF
cdr3_nt: TGCGCCAGCAGCCCTCGACAGGGAAACACTGAAGCTTTCTTT

d_call: -
j_call: TRBJ1-2
cdr3_length: 14
clone_size: -
v_call: TRBV19
cdr3_aa: CASSIYSGSYGYTF
cdr3_nt: TGTGCCAGTAGTATTTACAGTGGAAGCTATGGCTACACCTTC

d_call: -
j_call: TRBJ2-7
cdr3_length: 13
clone_size: few
v_call: TRBV5-1
cdr3_aa: CASSLLETYEQYF
cdr3_nt: TGCGCCAGCAGCTTGCTAGAAACCTACGAGCAGTACTTC

d_call: -
j_call: TRBJ2-5
cdr3_length: 14
clone_size: many
v_call: TRBV27
cdr3_aa: CASTAGRAAETQYF
cdr3_nt: TGTGCCAGCACGGCGGGGCGCGCCGCAGAGACCCAGTACTTC

d_call: -
j_call: TRBJ1-5
cdr3_length: 17
clone_size: -
v_call: TRBV7-2
cdr3_aa: CASSPAGAGYSNQPQHF
cdr3_nt: TGTGCCAGCAGCCCTGCCGGGGCGGGATATAGCAATCAGCCCCAGCATTTT

d_call: -
j_call: TRBJ1-4
cdr3_length: 15
clone_size: few
v_call: TRBV30
cdr3_aa: CAWSVKSGESEKLFF
cdr3_nt: TGTGCCTGGAGTGTAAAGTCGGGGGAATCGGAAAAACTGTTTTTT

d_call: TRBD1
j_call: TRBJ2-7
cdr3_length: 13
clone_size: -
v_call: TRBV19
cdr3_aa: CASSADRGAEQYF
cdr3_nt: TGTGCCAGTAGTGCGGACAGGGGCGCAGAGCAGTACTTC

d_call: -
j_call: TRBJ2-7
cdr3_length: 15
clone_size: few
v_call: TRBV7-9
cdr3_aa: CASSFTGSTTYEQYF
cdr3_nt: TGTGCCAGCAGCTTTACAGGGTCTACCACGTACGAGCAGTACTTC

d_call: TRBD2
j_call: TRBJ2-4
cdr3_length: 13
clone_size: many
v_call: TRBV10-3
cdr3_aa: CAISEAAGGIQYF
cdr3_nt: TGTGCCATCAGTGAGGCGGCGGGGGGCATTCAGTACTTC

d_call: -
j_call: TRBJ1-2
cdr3_length: 14
clone_size: -
v_call: TRBV5-4
cdr3_aa: CASSSQDVIGGYTF
cdr3_nt: TGTGCCAGCAGCTCACAGGACGTAATAGGGGGCTACACCTTC

d_call: TRBD1
j_call: TRBJ1-2
cdr3_length: 16
clone_size: -
v_call: TRBV4-1
cdr3_aa: CASSQDLRTGAYGYTF
cdr3_nt: TGCGCCAGCAGCCAAGATCTACGGACAGGAGCCTATGGCTACACCTTC

d_call: TRBD2
j_call: TRBJ2-3
cdr3_length: 17
clone_size: -
v_call: TRBV4-2
cdr3_aa: CASSQDAMLAATDTQYF
cdr3_nt: TGTGCCAGCAGCCAAGACGCGATGCTAGCGGCCACAGATACGCAGTATTTT

d_call: TRBD2
j_call: TRBJ2-1
cdr3_length: 14
clone_size: few
v_call: TRBV5-1
cdr3_aa: CASSWGTSGIEQFF
cdr3_nt: TGCGCCAGCAGCTGGGGGACTAGCGGGATCGAGCAGTTCTTC